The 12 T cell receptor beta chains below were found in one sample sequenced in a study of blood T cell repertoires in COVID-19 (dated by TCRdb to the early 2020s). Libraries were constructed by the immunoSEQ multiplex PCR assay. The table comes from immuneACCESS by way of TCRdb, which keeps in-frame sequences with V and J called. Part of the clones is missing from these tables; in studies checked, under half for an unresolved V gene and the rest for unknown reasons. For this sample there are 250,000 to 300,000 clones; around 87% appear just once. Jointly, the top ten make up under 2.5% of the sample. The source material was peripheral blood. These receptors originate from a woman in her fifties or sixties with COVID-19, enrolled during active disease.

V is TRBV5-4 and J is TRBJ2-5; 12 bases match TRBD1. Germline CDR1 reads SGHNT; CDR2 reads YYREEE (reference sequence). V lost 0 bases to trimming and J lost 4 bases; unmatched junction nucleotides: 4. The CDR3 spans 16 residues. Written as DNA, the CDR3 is TGTGCCAGCAGCTTGGGAGGGACAGGGGGCTTAGAGACCCAGTACTTC. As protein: CASSLGGTGGLETQYF.

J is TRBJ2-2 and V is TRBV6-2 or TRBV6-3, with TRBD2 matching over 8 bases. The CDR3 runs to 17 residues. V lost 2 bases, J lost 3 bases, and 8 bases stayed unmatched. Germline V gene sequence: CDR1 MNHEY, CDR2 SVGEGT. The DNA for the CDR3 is TGTGCCAGCAGTTACGTGGAGCGGCGGGGGGACACCGGGGAGCTGTTTTTT. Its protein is CASSYVERRGDTGELFF.

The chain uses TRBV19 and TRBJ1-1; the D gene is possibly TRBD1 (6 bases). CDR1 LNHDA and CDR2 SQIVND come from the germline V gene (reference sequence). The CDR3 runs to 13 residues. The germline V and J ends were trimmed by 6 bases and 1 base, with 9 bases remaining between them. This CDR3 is CASRTGRNTEAFF. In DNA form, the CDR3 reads TGTGCCAGTAGAACAGGGAGGAACACTGAAGCTTTCTTT.

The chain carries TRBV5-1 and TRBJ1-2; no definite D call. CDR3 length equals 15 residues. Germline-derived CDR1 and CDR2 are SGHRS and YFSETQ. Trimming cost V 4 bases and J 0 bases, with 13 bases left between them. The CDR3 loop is CASSPSGIANYGYTF. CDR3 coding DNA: TGCGCCAGCAGCCCCTCCGGGATAGCTAACTATGGCTACACCTTC.

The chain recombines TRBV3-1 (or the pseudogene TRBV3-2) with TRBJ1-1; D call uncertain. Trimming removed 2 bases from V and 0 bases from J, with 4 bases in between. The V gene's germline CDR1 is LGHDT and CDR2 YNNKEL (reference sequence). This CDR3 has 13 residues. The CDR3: CASSQPMNTEAFF. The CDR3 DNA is TGTGCCAGCAGCCAACCAATGAACACTGAAGCTTTCTTT.

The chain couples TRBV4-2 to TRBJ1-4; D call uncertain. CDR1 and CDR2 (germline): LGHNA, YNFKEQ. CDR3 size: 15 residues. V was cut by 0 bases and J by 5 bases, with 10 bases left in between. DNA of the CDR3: TGTGCCAGCAGCCAAGATCGGGTTTCGAATGAAAAACTGTTTTTT. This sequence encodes CASSQDRVSNEKLFF.

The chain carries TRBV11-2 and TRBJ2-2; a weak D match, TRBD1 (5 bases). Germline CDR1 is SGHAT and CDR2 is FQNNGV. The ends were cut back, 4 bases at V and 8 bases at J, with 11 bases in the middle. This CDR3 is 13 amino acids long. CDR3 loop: CASSSQASGELFF. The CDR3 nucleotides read TGTGCCAGCAGCTCACAGGCGTCTGGGGAGCTGTTTTTT.

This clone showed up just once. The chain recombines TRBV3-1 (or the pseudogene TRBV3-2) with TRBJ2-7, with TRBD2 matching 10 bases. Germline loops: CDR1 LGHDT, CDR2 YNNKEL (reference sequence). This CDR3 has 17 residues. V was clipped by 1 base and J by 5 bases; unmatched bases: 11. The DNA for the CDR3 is TGTGCCAGCAGCCAAGCTCCCACGGGACTAGCGACCCACGAGCAGTACTTC. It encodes CASSQAPTGLATHEQYF.

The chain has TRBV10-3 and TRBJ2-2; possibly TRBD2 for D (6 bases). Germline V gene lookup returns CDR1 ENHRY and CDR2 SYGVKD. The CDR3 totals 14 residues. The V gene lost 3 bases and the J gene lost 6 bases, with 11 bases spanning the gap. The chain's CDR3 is CAISDGRGAGELFF. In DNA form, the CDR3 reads TGTGCCATCAGTGACGGGCGGGGAGCCGGGGAGCTGTTTTTT.

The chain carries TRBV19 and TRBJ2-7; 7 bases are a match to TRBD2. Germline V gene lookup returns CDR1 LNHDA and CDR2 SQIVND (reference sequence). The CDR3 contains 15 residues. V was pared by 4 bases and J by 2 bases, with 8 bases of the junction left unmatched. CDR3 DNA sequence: TGTGCCAGTAGTACACGGACTAGGTCCCCCTACGAGCAGTACTTC. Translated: CASSTRTRSPYEQYF.

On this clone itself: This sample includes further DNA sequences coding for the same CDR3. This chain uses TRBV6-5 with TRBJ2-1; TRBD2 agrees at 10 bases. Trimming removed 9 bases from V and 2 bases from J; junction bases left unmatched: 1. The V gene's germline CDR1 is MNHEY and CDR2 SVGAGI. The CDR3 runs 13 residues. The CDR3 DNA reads TGTGCCAGTAGCGGGGGGCCCTACAATGAGCAGTTCTTC. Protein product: CASSGGPYNEQFF.

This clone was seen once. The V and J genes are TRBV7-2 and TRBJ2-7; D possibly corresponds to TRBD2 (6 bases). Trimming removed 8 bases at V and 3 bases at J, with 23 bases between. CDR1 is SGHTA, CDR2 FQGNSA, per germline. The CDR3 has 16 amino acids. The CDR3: CASGSWGGANLYEQYF. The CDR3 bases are TGTGCCAGCGGGAGTTGGGGCGGGGCCAATCTCTACGAGCAGTACTTC. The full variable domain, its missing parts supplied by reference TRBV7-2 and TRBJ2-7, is GAGVSQSPSNKVTEKGKDVELRCDPISGHTALYWYRQSLGQGLEFLIYFQGNSAPDKSGLPSDRFSAERTGGSVSTLTIQRTQQEDSAVYLCASGSWGGANLYEQYFGPGTRLTVT.